This entry is about one T cell receptor (beta chain). Its antigen is not known. The germline gives CDR1 ENHRY, CDR2 SYGVKD. The CDR3 length is 15 residues. V lost 1 base, J lost 2 bases, and 2 bases stayed unmatched. TCRdb independently ran MiXCR on the RT-PCR reads; one entry per CDR3 protein. This table holds around 520,000 distinct CDR3 sequences, roughly 10% found once. This entry comes from a study of response to subunit inactivated influenza vaccine. Study results and caveats: It was suggested by the authors that few new T cells are recruited by each seasonal influenza vaccination.

The input for sequencing was PBMCs from blood, taken on the day of vaccination. V usage is TRBV10-3 and J usage is TRBJ2-1; 7 bases map to TRBD2. The source is a man aged 50 or older who received an inactivated influenza vaccine. CDR3 sequence reads: CAISELGGAYNEQFF. The CDR3, as DNA: TGTGCCATCAGTGAGTTGGGGGGGGCCTACAATGAGCAGTTCTTC.